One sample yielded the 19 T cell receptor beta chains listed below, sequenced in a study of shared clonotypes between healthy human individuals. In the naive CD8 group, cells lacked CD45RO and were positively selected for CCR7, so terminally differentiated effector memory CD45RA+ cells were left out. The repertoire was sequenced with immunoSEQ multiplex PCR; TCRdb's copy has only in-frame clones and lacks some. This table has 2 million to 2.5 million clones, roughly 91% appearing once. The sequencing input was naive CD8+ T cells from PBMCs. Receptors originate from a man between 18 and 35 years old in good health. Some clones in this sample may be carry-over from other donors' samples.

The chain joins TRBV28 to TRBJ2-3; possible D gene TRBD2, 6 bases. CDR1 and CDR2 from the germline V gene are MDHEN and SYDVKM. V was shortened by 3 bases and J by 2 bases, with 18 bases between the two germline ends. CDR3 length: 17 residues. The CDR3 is CASSLNLRDSNTDTQYF. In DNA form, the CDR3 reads TGTGCCAGCAGTTTGAACCTCCGGGACTCGAACACAGATACGCAGTATTTT.

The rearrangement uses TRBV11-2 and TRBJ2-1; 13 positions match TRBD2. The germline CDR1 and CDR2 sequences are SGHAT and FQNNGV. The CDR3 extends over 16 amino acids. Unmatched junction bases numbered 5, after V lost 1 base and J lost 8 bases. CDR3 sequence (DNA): TGTGCCAGCAGCTTAGCCGGACTAGCGGGGGCCTATGAGCAGTTCTTC. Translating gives CASSLAGLAGAYEQFF.

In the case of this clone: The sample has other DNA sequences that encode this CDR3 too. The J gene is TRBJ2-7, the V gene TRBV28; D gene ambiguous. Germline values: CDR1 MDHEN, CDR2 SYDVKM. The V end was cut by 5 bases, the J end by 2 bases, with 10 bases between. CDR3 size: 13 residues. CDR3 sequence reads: CASSPWGAYEQYF. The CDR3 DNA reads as TGTGCCAGCAGTCCCTGGGGTGCCTACGAGCAGTACTTC.

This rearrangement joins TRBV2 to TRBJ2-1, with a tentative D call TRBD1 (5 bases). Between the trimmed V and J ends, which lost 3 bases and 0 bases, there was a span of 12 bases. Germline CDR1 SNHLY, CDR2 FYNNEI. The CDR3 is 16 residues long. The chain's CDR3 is CASSDLDSSSYNEQFF. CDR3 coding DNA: TGTGCCAGCAGTGACCTAGACAGTAGCTCCTACAATGAGCAGTTCTTC.

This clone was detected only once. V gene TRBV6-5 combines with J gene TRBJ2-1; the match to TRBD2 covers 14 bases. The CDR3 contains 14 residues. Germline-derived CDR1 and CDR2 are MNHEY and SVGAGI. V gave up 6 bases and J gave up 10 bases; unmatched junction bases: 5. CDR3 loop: CASRGGLAGDEQFF. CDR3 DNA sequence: TGTGCCAGCAGGGGGGGACTAGCGGGAGACGAGCAGTTCTTC.

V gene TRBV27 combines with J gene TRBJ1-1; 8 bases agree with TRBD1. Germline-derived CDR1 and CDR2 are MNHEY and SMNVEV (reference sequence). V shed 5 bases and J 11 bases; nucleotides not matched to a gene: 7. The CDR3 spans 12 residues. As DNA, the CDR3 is TGTGCCAGCAGTACCAGACAGGGGTTGGCTTTCTTT. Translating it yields CASSTRQGLAFF.

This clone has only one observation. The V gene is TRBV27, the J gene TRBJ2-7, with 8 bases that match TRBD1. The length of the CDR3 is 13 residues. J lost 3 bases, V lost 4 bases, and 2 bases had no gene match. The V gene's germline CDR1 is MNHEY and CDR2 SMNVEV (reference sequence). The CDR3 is CASSYRGFYEQYF. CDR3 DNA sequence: TGTGCCAGCAGTTACAGGGGGTTCTACGAGCAGTACTTC.

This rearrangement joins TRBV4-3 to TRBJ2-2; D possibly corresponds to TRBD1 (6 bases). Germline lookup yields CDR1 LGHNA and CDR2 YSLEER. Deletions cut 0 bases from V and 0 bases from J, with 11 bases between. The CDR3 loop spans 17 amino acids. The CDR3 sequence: CASSQDLSGANTGELFF. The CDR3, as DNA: TGCGCCAGCAGCCAAGATCTTTCAGGGGCGAACACCGGGGAGCTGTTTTTT.

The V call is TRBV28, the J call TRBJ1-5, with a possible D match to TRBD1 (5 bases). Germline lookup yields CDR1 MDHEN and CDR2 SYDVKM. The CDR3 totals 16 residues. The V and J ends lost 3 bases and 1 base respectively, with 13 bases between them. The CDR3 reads CASSFQGGVSNQPQHF. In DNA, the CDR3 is TGTGCCAGCAGTTTCCAGGGTGGGGTAAGCAATCAGCCCCAGCATTTT.

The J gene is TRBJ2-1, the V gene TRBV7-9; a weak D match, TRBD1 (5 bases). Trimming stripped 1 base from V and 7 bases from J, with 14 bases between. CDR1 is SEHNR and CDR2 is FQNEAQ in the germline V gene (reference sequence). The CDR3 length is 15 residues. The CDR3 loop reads CASSLVQGSRNEQFF. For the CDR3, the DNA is TGTGCCAGCAGCTTAGTCCAGGGATCCAGGAATGAGCAGTTCTTC.

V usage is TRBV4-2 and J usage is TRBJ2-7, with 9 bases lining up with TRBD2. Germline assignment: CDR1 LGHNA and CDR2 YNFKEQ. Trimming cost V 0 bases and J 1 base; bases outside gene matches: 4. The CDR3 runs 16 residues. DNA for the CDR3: TGTGCCAGCAGCCAAGAGGTGCTAGCGGGATCCTACGAGCAGTACTTC. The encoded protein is CASSQEVLAGSYEQYF.

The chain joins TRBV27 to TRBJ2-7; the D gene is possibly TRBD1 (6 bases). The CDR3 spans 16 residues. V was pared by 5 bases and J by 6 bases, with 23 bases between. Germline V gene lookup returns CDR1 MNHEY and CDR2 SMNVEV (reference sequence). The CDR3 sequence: CASSLLLQGGGLEQYF. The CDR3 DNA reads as TGTGCCAGCAGTCTCCTTTTACAGGGTGGCGGTCTCGAGCAGTACTTC.

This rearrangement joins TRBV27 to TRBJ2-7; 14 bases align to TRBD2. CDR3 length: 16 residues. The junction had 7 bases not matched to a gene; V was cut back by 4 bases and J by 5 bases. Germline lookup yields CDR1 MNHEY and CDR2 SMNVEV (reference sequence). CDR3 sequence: CASSWTGTSGGNEQYF. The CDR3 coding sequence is TGTGCCAGCAGTTGGACCGGGACTAGCGGGGGCAACGAGCAGTACTTC.

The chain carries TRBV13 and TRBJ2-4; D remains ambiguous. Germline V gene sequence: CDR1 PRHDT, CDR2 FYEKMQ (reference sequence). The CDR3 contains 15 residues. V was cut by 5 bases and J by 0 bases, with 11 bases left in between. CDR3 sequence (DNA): TGTGCCAGCAGCCCCCCCAGAGGAGCCAAAAACATTCAGTACTTC. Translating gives CASSPPRGAKNIQYF.

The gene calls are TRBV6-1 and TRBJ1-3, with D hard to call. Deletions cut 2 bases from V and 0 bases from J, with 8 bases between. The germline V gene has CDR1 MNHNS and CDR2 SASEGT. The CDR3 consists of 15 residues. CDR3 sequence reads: CASSERRDSGNTIYF. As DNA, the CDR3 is TGTGCCAGCAGTGAAAGGCGGGACTCTGGAAACACCATATATTTT.

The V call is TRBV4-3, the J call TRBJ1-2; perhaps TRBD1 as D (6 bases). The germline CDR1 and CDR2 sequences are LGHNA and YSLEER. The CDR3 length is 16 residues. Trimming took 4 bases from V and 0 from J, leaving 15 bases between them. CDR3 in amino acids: CASSPPGGPTNYGYTF. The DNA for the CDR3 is TGCGCCAGCAGCCCCCCCGGGGGCCCAACTAACTATGGCTACACCTTC.

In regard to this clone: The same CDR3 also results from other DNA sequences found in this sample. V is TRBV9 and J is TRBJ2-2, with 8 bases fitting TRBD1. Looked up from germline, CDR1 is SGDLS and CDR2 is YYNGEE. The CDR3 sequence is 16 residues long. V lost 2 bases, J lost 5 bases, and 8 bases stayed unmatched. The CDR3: CASSVSGTGGTGELFF. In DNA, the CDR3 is TGTGCCAGCAGCGTTTCTGGGACAGGAGGGACCGGGGAGCTGTTTTTT.

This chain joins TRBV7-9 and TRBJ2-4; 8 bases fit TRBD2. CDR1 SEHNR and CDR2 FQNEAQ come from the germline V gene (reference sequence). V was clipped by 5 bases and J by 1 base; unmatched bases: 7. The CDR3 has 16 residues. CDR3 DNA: TGTGCCAGCAGCCCCCCGGGCGGGAGGGCCAAAAACATTCAGTACTTC. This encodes CASSPPGGRAKNIQYF.

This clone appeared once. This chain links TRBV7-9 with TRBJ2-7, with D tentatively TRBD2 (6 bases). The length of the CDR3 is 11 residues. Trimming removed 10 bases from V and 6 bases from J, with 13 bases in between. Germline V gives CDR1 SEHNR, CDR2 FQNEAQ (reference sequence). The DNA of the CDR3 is TGTGCCACCTCGATGGGGGGCGAGCAGTACTTC. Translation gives CATSMGGEQYF.